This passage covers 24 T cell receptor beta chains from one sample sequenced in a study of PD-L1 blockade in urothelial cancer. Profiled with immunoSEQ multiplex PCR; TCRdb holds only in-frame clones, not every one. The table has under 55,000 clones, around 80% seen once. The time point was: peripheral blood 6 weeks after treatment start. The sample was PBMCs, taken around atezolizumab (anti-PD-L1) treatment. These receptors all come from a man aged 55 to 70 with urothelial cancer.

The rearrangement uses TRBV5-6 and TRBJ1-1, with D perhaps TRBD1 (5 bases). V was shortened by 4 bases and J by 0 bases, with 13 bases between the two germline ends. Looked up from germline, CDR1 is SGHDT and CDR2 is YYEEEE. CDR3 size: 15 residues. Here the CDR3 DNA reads TGTGCCAGCAGCCTAACTGACAGACTGAACACTGAAGCTTTCTTT. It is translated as CASSLTDRLNTEAFF.

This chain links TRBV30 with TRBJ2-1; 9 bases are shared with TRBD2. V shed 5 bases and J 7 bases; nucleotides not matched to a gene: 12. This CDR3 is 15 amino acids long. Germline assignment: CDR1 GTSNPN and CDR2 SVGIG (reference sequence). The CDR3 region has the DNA TGTGCCTGGGCCCCGACTAGCGGACTAGAGAATGAGCAGTTCTTC. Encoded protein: CAWAPTSGLENEQFF.

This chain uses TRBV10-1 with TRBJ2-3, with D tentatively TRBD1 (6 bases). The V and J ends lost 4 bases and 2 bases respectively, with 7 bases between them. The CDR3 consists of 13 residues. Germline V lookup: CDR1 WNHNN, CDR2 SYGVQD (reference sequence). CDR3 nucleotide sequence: TGCGCCAGCAGTGGGGGGCTCACAGATACGCAGTATTTT. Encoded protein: CASSGGLTDTQYF.

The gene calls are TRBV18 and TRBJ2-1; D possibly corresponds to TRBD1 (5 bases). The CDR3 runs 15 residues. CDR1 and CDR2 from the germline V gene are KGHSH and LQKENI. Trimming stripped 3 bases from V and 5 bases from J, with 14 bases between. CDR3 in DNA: TGTGCCAGCTCACCGAATCCACAGGCCAACAATGAGCAGTTCTTC. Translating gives CASSPNPQANNEQFF.

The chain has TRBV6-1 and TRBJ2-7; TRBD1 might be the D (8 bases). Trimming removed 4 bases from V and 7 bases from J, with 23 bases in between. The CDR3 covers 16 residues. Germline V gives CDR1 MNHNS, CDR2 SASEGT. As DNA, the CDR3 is TGTGCCAGCAGTGGACTCCCTTATACAGGGGGGGAAGAGCAGTACTTC. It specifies CASSGLPYTGGEEQYF.

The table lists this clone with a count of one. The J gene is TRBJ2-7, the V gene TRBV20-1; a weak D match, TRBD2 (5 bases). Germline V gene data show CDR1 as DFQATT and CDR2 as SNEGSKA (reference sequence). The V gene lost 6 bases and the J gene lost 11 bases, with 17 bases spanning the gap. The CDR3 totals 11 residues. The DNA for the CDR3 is TGCAGTGCCCATGAGGGTTGGATGAAGTACTTC. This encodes CSAHEGWMKYF.

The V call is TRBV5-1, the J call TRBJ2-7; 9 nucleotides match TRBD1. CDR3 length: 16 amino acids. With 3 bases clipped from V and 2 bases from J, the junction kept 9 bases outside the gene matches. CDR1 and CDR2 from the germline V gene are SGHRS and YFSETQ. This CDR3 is CASSSTGTGIPYEQYF. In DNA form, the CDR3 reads TGCGCCAGCAGCTCCACCGGGACAGGGATTCCCTACGAGCAGTACTTC. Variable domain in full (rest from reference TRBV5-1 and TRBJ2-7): KAGVTQTPRYLIKTRGQQVTLSCSPISGHRSVSWYQQTPGQGLQFLFEYFSETQRNKGNFPGRFSGRQFSNSRSEMNVSTLELGDSALYLCASSSTGTGIPYEQYFGPGTRLTVT.

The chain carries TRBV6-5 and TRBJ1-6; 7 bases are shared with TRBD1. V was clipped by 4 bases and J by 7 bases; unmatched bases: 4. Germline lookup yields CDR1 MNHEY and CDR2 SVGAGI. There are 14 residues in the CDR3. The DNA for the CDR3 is TGTGCCAGCAGTTGGACAGGAAACAATTCACCCCTCCACTTT. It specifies CASSWTGNNSPLHF.

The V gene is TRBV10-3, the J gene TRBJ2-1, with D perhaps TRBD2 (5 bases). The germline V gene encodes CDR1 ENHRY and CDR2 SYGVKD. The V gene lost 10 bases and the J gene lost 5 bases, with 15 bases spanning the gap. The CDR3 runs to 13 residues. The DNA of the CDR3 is TGTGCCACCATGGGGATCGGGGACAATGAGCAGTTCTTC. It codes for CATMGIGDNEQFF.

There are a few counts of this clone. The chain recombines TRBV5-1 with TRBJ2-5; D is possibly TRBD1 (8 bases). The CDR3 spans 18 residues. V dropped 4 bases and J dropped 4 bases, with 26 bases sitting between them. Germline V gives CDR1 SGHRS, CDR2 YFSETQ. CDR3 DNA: TGCGCCAGCAGCGAAGGCAGGGGGCAGACTAGCATAGGAGAGACCCAGTACTTC. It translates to CASSEGRGQTSIGETQYF.

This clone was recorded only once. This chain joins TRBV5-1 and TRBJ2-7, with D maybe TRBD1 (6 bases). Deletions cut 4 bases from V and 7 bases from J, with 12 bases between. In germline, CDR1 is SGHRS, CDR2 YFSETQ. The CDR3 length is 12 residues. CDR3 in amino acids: CASSPGTPEQYF. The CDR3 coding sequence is TGCGCCAGCAGCCCCGGGACACCTGAGCAGTACTTC.

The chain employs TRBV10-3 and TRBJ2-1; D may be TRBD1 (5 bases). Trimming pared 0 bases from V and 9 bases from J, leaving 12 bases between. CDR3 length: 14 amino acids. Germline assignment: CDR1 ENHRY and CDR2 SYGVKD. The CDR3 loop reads CAISESTDYGEQFF. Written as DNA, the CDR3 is TGTGCCATCAGTGAGTCGACAGATTACGGTGAGCAGTTCTTC.

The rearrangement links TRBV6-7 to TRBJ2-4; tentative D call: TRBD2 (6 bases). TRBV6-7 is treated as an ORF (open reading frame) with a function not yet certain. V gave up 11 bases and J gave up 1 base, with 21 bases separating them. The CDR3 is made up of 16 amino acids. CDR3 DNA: TGTGCCCAACTTACCCGTAGCGGAGAGGCCAAAAACATTCAGTACTTC. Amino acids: CAQLTRSGEAKNIQYF.

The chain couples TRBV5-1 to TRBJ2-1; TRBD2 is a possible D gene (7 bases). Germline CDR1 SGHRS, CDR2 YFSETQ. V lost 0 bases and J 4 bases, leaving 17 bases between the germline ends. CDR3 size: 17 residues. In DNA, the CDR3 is TGCGCCAGCAGCTTGGCCTATGGGGGGGGGCCATACAATGAGCAGTTCTTC. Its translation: CASSLAYGGGPYNEQFF.

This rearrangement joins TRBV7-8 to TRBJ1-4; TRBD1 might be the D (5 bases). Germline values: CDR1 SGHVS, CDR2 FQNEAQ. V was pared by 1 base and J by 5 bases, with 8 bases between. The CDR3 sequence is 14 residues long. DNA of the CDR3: TGTGCCAGCAGCTTAGTTAGGGGAAATGAAAAACTGTTTTTT. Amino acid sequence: CASSLVRGNEKLFF.

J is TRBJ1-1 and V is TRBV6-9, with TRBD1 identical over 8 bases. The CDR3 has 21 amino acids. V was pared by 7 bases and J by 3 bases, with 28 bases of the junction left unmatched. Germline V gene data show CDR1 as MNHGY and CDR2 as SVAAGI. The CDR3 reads CASKVIGTGDRSEKCDTEAFF. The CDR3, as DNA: TGTGCCAGCAAAGTTATTGGGACAGGTGATCGGTCAGAGAAGTGTGACACTGAAGCTTTCTTT.

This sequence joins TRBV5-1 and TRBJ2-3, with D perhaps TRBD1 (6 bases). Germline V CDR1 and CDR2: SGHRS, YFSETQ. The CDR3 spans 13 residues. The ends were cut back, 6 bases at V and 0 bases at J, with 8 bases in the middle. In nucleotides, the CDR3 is TGCGCCAGCAACAGGGATAGCACAGATACGCAGTATTTT. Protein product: CASNRDSTDTQYF. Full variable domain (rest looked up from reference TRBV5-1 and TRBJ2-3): KAGVTQTPRYLIKTRGQQVTLSCSPISGHRSVSWYQQTPGQGLQFLFEYFSETQRNKGNFPGRFSGRQFSNSRSEMNVSTLELGDSALYLCASNRDSTDTQYFGPGTRLTVL.

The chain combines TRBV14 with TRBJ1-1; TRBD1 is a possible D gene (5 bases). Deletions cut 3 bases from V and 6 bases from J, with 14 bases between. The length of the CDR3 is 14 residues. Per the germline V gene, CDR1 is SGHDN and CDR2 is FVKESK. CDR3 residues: CASSQGGGGAEAFF. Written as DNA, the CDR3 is TGTGCCAGCAGCCAGGGCGGGGGTGGAGCTGAAGCTTTCTTT.

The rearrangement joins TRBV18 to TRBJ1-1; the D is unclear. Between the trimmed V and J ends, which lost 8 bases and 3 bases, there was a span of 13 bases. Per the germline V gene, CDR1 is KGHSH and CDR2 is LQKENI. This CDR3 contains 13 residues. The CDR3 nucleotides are TGTGCCAGCCGCGGAGGGATCCACACTGAAGCTTTCTTT. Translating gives CASRGGIHTEAFF.

CDR3: CASRRQGADYGYTF. The CDR3 nucleotides are TGTGCCAGCAGAAGACAGGGGGCCGACTATGGCTACACCTTC. The genes are TRBV6-6 and TRBJ1-2, with 10 bases identical to TRBD1. Germline loops: CDR1 MNHNY, CDR2 SVGAGI (reference sequence). V was clipped by 6 bases and J by 3 bases; unmatched bases: 4. This CDR3 region has 14 residues.

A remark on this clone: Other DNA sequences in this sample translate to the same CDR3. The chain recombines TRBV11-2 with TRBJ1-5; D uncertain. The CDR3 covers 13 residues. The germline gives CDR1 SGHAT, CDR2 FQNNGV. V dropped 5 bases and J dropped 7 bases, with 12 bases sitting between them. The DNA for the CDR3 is TGTGCCAGCAGCCCTGGAGGGCGCCAGCCCCAGCATTTT. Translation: CASSPGGRQPQHF.

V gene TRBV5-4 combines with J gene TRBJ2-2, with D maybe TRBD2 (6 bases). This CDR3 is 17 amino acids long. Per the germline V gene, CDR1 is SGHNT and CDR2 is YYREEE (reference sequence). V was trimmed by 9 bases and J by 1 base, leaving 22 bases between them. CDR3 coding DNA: TGTGCCAAGCCGACCCCCTTCGGGGGAAGGAACACCGGGGAGCTGTTTTTT. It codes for CAKPTPFGGRNTGELFF.

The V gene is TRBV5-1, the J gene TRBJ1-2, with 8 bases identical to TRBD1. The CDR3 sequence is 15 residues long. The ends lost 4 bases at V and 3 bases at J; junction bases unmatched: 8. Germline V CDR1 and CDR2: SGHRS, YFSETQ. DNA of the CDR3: TGCGCCAGCAGCGGAGGACAGGGTATGGACTATGGCTACACCTTC. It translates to CASSGGQGMDYGYTF. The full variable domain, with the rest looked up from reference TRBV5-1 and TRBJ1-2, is KAGVTQTPRYLIKTRGQQVTLSCSPISGHRSVSWYQQTPGQGLQFLFEYFSETQRNKGNFPGRFSGRQFSNSRSEMNVSTLELGDSALYLCASSGGQGMDYGYTFGSGTRLTVV.

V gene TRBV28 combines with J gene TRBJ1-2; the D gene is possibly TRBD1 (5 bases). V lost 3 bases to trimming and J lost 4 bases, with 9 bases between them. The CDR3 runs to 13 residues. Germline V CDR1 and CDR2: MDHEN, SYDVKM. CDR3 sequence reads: CASSFRVGYGYTF. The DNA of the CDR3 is TGTGCCAGCAGTTTCAGGGTTGGCTATGGCTACACCTTC.